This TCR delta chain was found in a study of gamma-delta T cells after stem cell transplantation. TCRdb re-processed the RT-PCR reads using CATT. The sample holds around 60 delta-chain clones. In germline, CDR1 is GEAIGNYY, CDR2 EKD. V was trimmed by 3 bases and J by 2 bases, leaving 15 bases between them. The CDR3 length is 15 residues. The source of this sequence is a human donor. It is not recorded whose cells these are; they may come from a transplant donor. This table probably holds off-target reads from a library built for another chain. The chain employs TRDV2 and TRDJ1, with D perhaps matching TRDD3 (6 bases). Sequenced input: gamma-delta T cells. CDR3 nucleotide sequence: TGTGCCTGTGACCCACTGGGCACGAAGACCGATAAACTCATCTTT. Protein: CACDPLGTKTDKLIF.